These 2 T cell receptor beta chains share one sample of origin, sequenced in a study of blood T cell repertoires in COVID-19. Generated by immunoSEQ multiplex PCR, the TCRdb table keeps only in-frame clones and is missing some. The table lists 20,000 or so clones, about 87% of them singletons. Input material: PBMCs or T cells enriched from blood (not recorded which). These TCRs come from a woman in her twenties or thirties who had recovered from COVID-19.

The rearrangement joins TRBV10-3 to TRBJ2-5; possibly TRBD2 for D (6 bases). V was trimmed by 5 bases and J by 5 bases, leaving 15 bases between them. Germline CDR1 reads ENHRY; CDR2 reads SYGVKD. The CDR3 is 14 amino acids. CDR3 sequence (DNA): TGTGCCATCAGTCCGGGAGCCCGGGGGGAGACCCAGTACTTC. Its translation is CAISPGARGETQYF.

The genes are TRBV5-4 and TRBJ2-3; 7 bases agree with TRBD2. The germline V gene encodes CDR1 SGHNT and CDR2 YYREEE (reference sequence). This CDR3 is built from 15 residues. V shed 3 bases, J shed 0 bases, and the junction held 4 bases outside the gene matches. CDR3 loop: CASSSLAVSTDTQYF. The CDR3 DNA follows: TGTGCCAGCAGCTCTCTAGCGGTGAGCACAGATACGCAGTATTTT.